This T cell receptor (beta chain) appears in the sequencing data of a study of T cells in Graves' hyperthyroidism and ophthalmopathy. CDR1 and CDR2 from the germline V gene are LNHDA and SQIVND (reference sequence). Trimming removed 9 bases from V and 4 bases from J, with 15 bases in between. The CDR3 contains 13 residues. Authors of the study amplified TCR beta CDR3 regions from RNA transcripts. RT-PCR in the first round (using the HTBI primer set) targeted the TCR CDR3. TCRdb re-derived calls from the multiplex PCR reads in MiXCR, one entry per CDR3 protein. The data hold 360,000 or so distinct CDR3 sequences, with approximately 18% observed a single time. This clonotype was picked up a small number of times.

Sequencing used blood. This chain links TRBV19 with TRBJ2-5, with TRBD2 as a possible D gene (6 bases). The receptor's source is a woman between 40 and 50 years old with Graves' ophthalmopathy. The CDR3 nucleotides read TGTGCCAGCCTGGAACGGGAGCGAGAGACCCAGTACTTC. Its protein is CASLERERETQYF.